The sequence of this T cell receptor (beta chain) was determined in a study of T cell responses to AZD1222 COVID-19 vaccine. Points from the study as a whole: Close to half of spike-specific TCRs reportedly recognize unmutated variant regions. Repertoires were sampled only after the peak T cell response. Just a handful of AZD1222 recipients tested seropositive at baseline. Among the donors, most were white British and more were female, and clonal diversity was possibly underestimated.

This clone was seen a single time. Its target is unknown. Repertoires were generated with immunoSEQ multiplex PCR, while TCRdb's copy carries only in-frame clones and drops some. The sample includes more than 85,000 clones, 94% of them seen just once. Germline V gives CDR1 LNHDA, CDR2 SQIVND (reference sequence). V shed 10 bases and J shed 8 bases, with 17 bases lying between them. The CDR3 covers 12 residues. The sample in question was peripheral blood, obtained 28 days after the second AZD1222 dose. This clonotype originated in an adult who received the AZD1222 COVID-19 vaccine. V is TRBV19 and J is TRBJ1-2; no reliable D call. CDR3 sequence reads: CATRGIYFGYTF. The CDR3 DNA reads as TGTGCCACCCGAGGGATCTACTTCGGCTACACCTTC.